This TCR beta chain was obtained from a study of blood T cells in healthy people across ages. Study observations and caveats: Bulk PBMC profiling left naive and antigen-experienced comparisons inconclusive.

Total RNA extracted from each sample amounted to at least 5.5 micrograms. As to this clonotype: Its antigen is currently unknown.

Germline CDR1 reads MDHEN; CDR2 reads SYDVKM. The CDR3 is made up of 14 amino acids. Primers used in a second PCR of about 7 to 12 cycles were a sample-barcoded 5' primer and a J-beta primer mix. TCRdb recomputed calls from the 5' RACE reads with MiXCR, one row per CDR3 protein. The sample has a few hundred thousand distinct CDR3 sequences, 50% to 60% seen once. Sequenced material: blood. This clonotype was obtained from a man in his sixties in good health. The chain links TRBV28 to TRBJ2-4; the match to TRBD1 covers 7 bases. The J call could be wrong; TRBJ2-7 is a better fit for the DNA end. CDR3 nucleotide sequence: TGTGCCAGCAAAAGGGCCGGGACAGCTTACGAGCAGTACTTC. This translates into CASKRAGTAYEQYF.